This record concerns one T cell receptor (beta chain) sequence. The sample belongs to a study of OX40 agonist ivuxolimab in advanced cancers. In the study overall: Ivuxolimab, an agonist antibody against OX40 (CD134), was given to patients.

The V gene lost 3 bases and the J gene lost 4 bases, with 12 bases spanning the gap. The CDR3 is made up of 14 amino acids. CDR1 SEHNR and CDR2 FQNEAQ come from the germline V gene (reference sequence). Measured with immunoSEQ multiplex PCR; TCRdb has only the in-frame clones, and not every one. The sample shows 60,000 to 100,000 clones, 94% of them seen only once. Baseline was the first blood sampling point, followed by cycle 4 day 1 and cycle 7 day 1. V gene TRBV7-9 combines with J gene TRBJ1-1, with D tentatively TRBD1 (5 bases). The clonotype was recovered from an adult with an advanced solid tumor such as melanoma, head and neck, liver or kidney cancer. The sample in question was CD4+ or CD8+ T cells sorted from blood, obtained in a trial of the OX40 agonist ivuxolimab. In DNA form, the CDR3 reads TGTGCCAGCAGCTTCCCCAGGGAGGGCACTGAAGCTTTCTTT. Protein product: CASSFPREGTEAFF.